The clone carrying this T cell receptor (beta chain) has ten or more counts. The antigen is not known. Per germline, CDR1 MDHEN and CDR2 SYDVKM. CDR3 length equals 16 residues. V lost 8 bases and J lost 0, with 18 bases in between. This record comes from a study of early T cells in non-severe SARS-CoV-2 infection. Turning to the study itself: Sequencing of bulk RNA from unsorted whole blood was done, without chain pairing.

The study's findings and limits: Clonotype matching in VDJdb favored anti-spike CD8 responses and did not capture private and CD4 specificities.

Separate cDNA molecules each had unique molecular identifiers attached to them. TCRdb re-called the 5' RACE reads through MiXCR, storing one row per CDR3 protein. Among around 79,000 distinct CDR3 sequences listed, roughly 12% were seen once. The rearrangement joins TRBV28 to TRBJ2-3, with a possible D match to TRBD2 (5 bases). This clonotype was obtained from an adult who was a healthcare worker with PCR-confirmed SARS-CoV-2 infection or an uninfected control (not recorded which). The specimen comprised whole blood, sampled at baseline. The CDR3 coding sequence is TGTGCCAGCGGACGATTTGGAGGTTCTAGCACAGATACGCAGTATTTT. Amino acid sequence: CASGRFGGSSTDTQYF.